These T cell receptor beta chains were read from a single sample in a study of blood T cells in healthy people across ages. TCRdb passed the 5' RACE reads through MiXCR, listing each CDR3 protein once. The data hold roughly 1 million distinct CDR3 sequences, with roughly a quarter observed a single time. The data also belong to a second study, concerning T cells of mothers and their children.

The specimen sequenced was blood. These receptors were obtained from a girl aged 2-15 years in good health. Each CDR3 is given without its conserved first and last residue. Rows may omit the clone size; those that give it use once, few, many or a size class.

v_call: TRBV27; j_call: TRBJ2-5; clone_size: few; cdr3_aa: ASSLWAGTGEETQY
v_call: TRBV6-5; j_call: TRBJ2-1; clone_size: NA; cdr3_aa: ASSYSRSTLLDEQF
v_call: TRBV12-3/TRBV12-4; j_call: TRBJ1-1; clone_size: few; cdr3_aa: ASRTIRTSEAF
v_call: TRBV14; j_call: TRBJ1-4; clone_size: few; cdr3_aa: ASSQDLHGGAILF
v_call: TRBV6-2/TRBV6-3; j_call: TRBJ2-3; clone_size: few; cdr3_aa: ASSYLVVQAYPDTQY
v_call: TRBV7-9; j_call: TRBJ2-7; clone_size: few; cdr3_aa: ASSLHEGEQY
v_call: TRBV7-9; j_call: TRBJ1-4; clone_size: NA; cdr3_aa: ASSSPPKLF
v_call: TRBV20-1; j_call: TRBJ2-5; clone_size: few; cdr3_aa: SAHPGQRYQETQY
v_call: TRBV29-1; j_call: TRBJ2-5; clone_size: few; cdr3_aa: SEGEGGTQY
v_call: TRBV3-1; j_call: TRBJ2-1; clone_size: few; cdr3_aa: ASTSTPYNEQF
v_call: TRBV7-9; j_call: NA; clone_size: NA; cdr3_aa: ASSSSTGESPYEQY
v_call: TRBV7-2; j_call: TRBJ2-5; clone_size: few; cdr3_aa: ASSLNGGQRETQY
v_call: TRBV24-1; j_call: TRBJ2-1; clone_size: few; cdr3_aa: ATRQGRYNEQF
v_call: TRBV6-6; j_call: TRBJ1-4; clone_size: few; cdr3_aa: ASRPETNEKLF
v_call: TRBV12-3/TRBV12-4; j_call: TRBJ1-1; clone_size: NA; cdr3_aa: ASSPWTEAF
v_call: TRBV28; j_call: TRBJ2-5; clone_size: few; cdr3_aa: ASRQGWGYQETQY
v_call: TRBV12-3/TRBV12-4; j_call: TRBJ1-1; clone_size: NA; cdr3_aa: ASSSSGLGDTEAF
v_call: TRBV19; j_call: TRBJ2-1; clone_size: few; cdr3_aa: ASSIQGLAANEQF
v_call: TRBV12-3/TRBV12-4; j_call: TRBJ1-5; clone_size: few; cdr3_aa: ASGDRDSNQPQH
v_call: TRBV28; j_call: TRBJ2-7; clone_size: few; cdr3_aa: ASQGLFSYEQY
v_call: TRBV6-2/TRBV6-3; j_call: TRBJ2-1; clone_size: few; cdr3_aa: ASSVYSGTYNEQF
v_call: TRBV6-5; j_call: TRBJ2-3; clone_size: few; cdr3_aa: ASSELGVSDTQY
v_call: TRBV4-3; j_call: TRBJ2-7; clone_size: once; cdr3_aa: ASSWDLAGAGEQY
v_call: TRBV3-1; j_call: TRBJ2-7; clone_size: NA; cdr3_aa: ASSQDPGSGSSSYEQY
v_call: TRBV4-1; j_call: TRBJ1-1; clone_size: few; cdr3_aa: ASSQVDRGGQAF
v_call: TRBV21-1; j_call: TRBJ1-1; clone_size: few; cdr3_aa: ASSKLPPAF
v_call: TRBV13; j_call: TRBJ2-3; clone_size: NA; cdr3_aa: ASRSDRVLDTQY
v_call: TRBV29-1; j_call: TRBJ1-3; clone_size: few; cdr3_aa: SVEFGLGNTIY
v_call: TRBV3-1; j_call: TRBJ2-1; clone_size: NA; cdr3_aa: ASSQDGGLALNEQF
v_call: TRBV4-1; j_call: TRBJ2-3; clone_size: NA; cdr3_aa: ASSHLLDTQY
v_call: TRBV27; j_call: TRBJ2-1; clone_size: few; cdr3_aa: ASSAPYNEQF
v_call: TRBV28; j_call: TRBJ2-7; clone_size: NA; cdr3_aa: ASRTSKAIYEQY
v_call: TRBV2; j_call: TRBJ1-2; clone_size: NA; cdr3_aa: ASSAFRSDYGYT
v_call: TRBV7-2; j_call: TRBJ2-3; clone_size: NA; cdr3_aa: ASSAGSNTDTQY
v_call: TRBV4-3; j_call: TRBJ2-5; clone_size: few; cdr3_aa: ASSQGLAGDFQETQY
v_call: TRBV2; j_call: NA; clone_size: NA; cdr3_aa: ASSEAFSGSYEQY
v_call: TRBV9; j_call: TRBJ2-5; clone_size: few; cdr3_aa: ASSVPLAGGQETQY
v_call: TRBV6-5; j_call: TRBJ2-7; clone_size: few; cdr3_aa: ASSSSSTGVAYEQY
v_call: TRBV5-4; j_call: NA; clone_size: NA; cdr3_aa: ASSVRDSYEQY
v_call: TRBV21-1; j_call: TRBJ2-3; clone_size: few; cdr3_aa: ASSKANQTPPSTDTQY
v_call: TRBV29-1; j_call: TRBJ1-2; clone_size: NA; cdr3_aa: SVRQGDTYGYT
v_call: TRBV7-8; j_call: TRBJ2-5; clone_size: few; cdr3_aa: ASSLGLAGIEETQY